This T cell receptor beta chain is drawn from a study of blood T cell repertoires in COVID-19. Study context: Whether acute or convalescent, the COVID-19 samples came from the United States, Italy and Spain. In each case, the material was cDNA or gDNA derived from T cells, B-cell-depleted T cells, or PBMCs.

In the source study's methods: Estimation of nucleated cell counts was performed using reference gene primer amplification. Some clones are missing from TCRdb's copy, which holds only in-frame ones; the method was immunoSEQ multiplex PCR. For V, J and clone size, that table is used; D and trimming come from the DNA. The sample includes roughly 34,000 clones, approximately 77% of them seen just once. Germline-derived CDR1 and CDR2 are SGHTS and YDEGEE. The CDR3 contains 17 residues. The V end was cut by 2 bases, the J end by 5 bases, with 22 bases between. This chain links TRBV5-8 with TRBJ1-1; TRBD1 might be the D (6 bases). The sample comprised peripheral blood. This sequence was found in a human donor in a cohort sampled during active COVID-19. This chain's CDR3 is CASSLLGVSRGGTEAFF. DNA of the CDR3: TGTGCCAGCAGCTTACTTGGAGTGAGCAGGGGAGGGACTGAAGCTTTCTTT.